The 2 T cell receptor delta chains presented below share a single source sample, sequenced in a study of γδ T cells in repeated Plasmodium falciparum infection. Flow sorting of PBMC yielded separate Vgamma9/Vdelta2+ and Vdelta2-negative gammadelta T cell populations for bulk repertoire analysis. TCRdb re-processed the multiplex PCR reads using CATT. The data show under 50,000 delta-chain clones, roughly 1.6% seen once. The sequenced sample was gamma-delta T cells from blood. These receptors originate from a pool of human donors (malaria-infected and uninfected, not separated).

This clone was detected ten times or more. The V call is TRDV1, the J call TRDJ1; 10 bases line up with TRDD3. Germline V gene data show CDR1 as TSWWSYY and CDR2 as QGS. Unmatched junction bases numbered 19, after V lost 1 base and J lost 2 bases. The CDR3 is 21 residues long. The CDR3 region is CALGEPHFRHWGISATDKLIF. CDR3 in DNA: TGTGCTCTTGGGGAACCCCACTTTAGGCACTGGGGGATTTCGGCGACCGATAAACTCATCTTT.

Notes on this clone: TCRdb attributes to this sequence the protein of a much larger clone, which differs from the DNA translation at residue 18; a read error is likely, and the protein displayed is translated from the DNA. The J gene is TRDJ1, the V gene TRDV3; a weak D match, TRDD2 (6 bases). The J gene, left out of TCRdb, was set here by checking the DNA against germline. This CDR3 spans 22 amino acids. Germline V gives CDR1 TVYSNPD, CDR2 GDNSRS (reference sequence). The V end lost 3 bases, the J end lost 10 bases, and 48 bases lay between the germline ends. This CDR3 reads CAFNHLLPPSVLSNIGGRRLIF. DNA of the CDR3: TGTGCCTTCAATCACCTTCTTCCTCCGTCGGTACTCTCAAATATCGGAGGTCGGAGACTCATCTTT.